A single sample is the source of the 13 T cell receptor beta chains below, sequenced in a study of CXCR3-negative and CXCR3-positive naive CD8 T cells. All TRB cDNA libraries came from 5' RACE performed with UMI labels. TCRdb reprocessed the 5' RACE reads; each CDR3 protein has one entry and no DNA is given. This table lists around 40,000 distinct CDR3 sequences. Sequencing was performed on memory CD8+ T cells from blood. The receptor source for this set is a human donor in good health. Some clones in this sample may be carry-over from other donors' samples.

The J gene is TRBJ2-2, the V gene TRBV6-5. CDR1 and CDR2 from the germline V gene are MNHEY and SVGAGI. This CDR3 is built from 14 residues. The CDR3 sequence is CASSLTWVTGELFF.

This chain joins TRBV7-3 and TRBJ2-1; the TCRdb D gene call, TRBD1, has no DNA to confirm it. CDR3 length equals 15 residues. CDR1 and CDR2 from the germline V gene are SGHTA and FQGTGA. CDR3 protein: CASSSGDGDDNEQFF.

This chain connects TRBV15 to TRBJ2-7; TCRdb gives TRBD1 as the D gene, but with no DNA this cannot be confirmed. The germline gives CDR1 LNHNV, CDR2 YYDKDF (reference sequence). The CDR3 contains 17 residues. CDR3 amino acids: CATSREIFTGGTYEQYF.

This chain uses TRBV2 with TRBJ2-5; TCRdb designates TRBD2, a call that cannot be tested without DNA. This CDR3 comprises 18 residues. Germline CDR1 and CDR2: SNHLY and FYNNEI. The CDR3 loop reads CASSEVAVLGDSAETQYF.

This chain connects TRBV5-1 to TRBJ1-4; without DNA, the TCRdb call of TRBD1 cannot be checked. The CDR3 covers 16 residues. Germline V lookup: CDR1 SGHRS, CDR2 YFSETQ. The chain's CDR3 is CASSLAGAAANEKLFF. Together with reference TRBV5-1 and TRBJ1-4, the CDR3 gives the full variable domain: KAGVTQTPRYLIKTRGQQVTLSCSPISGHRSVSWYQQTPGQGLQFLFEYFSETQRNKGNFPGRFSGRQFSNSRSEMNVSTLELGDSALYLCASSLAGAAANEKLFFGSGTQLSVL.

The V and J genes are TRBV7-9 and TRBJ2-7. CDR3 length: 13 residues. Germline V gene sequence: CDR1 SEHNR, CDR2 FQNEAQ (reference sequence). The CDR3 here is CASSSSGSYEQYF.

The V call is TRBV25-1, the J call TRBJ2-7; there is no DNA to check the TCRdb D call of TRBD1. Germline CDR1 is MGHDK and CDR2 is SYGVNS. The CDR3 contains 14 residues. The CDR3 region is CASSERDGDYEQYF.

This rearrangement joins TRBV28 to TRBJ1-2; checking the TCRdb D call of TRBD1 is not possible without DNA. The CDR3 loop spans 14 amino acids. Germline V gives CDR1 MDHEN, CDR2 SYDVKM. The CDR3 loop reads CASSFPGQGNGYTF.

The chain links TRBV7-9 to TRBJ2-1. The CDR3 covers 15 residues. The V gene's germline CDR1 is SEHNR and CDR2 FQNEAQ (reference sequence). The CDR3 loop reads CASSPSGSSYNEQFF.

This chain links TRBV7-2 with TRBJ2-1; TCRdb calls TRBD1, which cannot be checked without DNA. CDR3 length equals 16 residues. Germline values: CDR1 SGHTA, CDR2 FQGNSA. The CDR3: CASSLAGTGGDNEQFF.

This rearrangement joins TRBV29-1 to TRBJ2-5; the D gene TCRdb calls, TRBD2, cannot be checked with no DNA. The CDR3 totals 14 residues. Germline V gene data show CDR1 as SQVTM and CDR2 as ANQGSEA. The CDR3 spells CSVDSPGVQETQYF.

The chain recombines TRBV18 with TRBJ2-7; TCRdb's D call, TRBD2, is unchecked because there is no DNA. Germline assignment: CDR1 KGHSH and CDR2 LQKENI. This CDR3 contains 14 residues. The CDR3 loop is CASSRTSGTYEQYF.

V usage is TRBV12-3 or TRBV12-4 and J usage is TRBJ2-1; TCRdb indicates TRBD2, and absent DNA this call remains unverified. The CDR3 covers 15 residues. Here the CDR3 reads CASSWTSVVGNEQFF.